The 22 T cell receptor beta chains below all came from one sample that was sequenced in a study of T cells in localized non-small cell lung cancer. The data were produced by immunoSEQ multiplex PCR, yet TCRdb's version contains in-frame clones alone and is incomplete. The sample contains roughly 26,000 clones, 70% to 90% of which appear only once. Specimen: peripheral blood, collected before any cancer treatment. These receptors were collected from a female donor older than 55 with stage II squamous cell lung carcinoma.

The chain combines TRBV7-2 with TRBJ2-3; 12 bases agree with TRBD2. This CDR3 contains 17 residues. The germline V gene encodes CDR1 SGHTA and CDR2 FQGNSA. V shed 5 bases, J shed 2 bases, and the junction held 8 bases outside the gene matches. Here the CDR3 reads CASSPRLAGALTDTQYF. The CDR3 bases are TGTGCCAGCAGCCCGAGACTAGCGGGAGCCCTCACAGATACGCAGTATTTT.

The rearrangement links TRBV27 to TRBJ2-1, with TRBD1 matching over 10 bases. Germline assignment: CDR1 MNHEY and CDR2 SMNVEV (reference sequence). This CDR3 has 16 amino acids. V shed 7 bases and J 3 bases; nucleotides not matched to a gene: 9. Here the CDR3 DNA reads TGTGCCAGCACCCGGGGGGGGACAGGGGTCTACAATGAGCAGTTCTTC. It specifies CASTRGGTGVYNEQFF.

This clone has just one count. V is TRBV6-6 and J is TRBJ1-2; D might be TRBD1 (5 bases). The CDR3 is 11 residues long. Trimming stripped 8 bases from V and 3 bases from J, with 7 bases between. From germline, CDR1 is MNHNY and CDR2 SVGAGI (reference sequence). The CDR3 sequence is CASRQHYGYTF. The CDR3 DNA follows: TGTGCCAGCCGACAGCACTATGGCTACACCTTC.

CDR3 bases: TGTGCCAGCAGCCTGGGACAGGGGTCTTCACCCCTCCACTTT. Translation gives CASSLGQGSSPLHF. V is TRBV7-7 and J is TRBJ1-6, with 10 bases that match TRBD1. V lost 5 bases and J lost 9; bases outside the gene matches: 4. CDR3 length: 14 amino acids. CDR1 SSHAT and CDR2 FNYEAQ come from the germline V gene (reference sequence).

This clone has just a few counts. The chain recombines TRBV7-7 with TRBJ1-1, with D unclear. V lost 1 base, J lost 4 bases, and 7 bases lay in between. The CDR3 is 13 amino acids. CDR1 and CDR2 (germline): SSHAT, FNYEAQ (reference sequence). CDR3 protein: CASSLGPATEAFF. The CDR3 DNA reads as TGTGCCAGCAGCTTAGGACCTGCCACTGAAGCTTTCTTT. The complete variable domain, with remaining parts taken from reference TRBV7-7 and TRBJ1-1, reads GAGVSQSPRYKVTKRGQDVTLRCDPISSHATLYWYQQALGQGPEFLTYFNYEAQPDKSGLPSDRFSAERPEGSISTLTIQRTEQRDSAMYRCASSLGPATEAFFGQGTRLTVV.

This sequence joins TRBV19 and TRBJ1-5; 8 nucleotides align to TRBD1. The CDR3 is 17 amino acids. The germline V gene has CDR1 LNHDA and CDR2 SQIVND (reference sequence). J was trimmed by 0 bases and V by 5 bases; bases with no gene match: 9. The CDR3: CASSLWTGPYSNQPQHF. In DNA form, the CDR3 reads TGTGCCAGTAGTCTGTGGACAGGGCCTTATAGCAATCAGCCCCAGCATTTT. The variable domain in full, completed from reference TRBV19 and TRBJ1-5, reads DGGITQSPKYLFRKEGQNVTLSCEQNLNHDAMYWYRQDPGQGLRLIYYSQIVNDFQKGDIAEGYSVSREKKESFPLTVTSAQKNPTAFYLCASSLWTGPYSNQPQHFGDGTRLSIL.

The J gene is TRBJ1-2, the V gene TRBV28; D may be TRBD1 (5 bases). The CDR3 runs to 12 residues. V was trimmed by 3 bases and J by 8 bases, leaving 10 bases between them. Germline assignment: CDR1 MDHEN and CDR2 SYDVKM. The CDR3 region has the DNA TGTGCCAGCAGTTTGGACATGAGGGGCTACACCTTC. This translates into CASSLDMRGYTF.

This clone was seen just once. The chain recombines TRBV7-9 with TRBJ2-3; D is unclear. Germline V gives CDR1 SEHNR, CDR2 FQNEAQ (reference sequence). The CDR3 covers 14 residues. Between the trimmed V and J ends, which lost 8 bases and 1 base, there was a span of 13 bases. This chain's CDR3 is CASLGSVGTDTQYF. CDR3 sequence (DNA): TGTGCCAGCCTGGGTTCCGTAGGCACAGATACGCAGTATTTT.

The V and J genes are TRBV7-2 and TRBJ2-1; perhaps TRBD2 as D (6 bases). Germline CDR1 SGHTA, CDR2 FQGNSA. The CDR3 has 15 residues. V lost 5 bases and J 10 bases, leaving 21 bases between the germline ends. CDR3 loop: CASSIRDGGVQEQFF. CDR3 DNA sequence: TGTGCCAGCAGCATCCGGGACGGGGGTGTCCAAGAGCAGTTCTTC.

The chain uses TRBV28 and TRBJ2-5; TRBD1 matches at 10 bases. There are 15 residues in the CDR3. The ends lost 6 bases at V and 1 base at J; junction bases unmatched: 5. Germline loops: CDR1 MDHEN, CDR2 SYDVKM. For the CDR3, the DNA is TGTGCCAGCAGAACCGGACAGGGGGTCCAAGAGACCCAGTACTTC. It translates to CASRTGQGVQETQYF.

V is TRBV19 and J is TRBJ1-2; no clear D. The germline CDR1 and CDR2 sequences are LNHDA and SQIVND (reference sequence). The V and J ends lost 7 bases and 5 bases respectively, with 17 bases between them. The CDR3 covers 14 residues. CDR3 amino acids: CASTPEDFPYGYTF. The CDR3 nucleotides read TGTGCCAGTACCCCCGAAGACTTCCCTTATGGCTACACCTTC.

This clone is a singleton in its sample. The J gene is TRBJ1-1, the V gene TRBV14, with 7 nucleotides matching TRBD1. The CDR3 consists of 16 residues. With V trimmed by 4 bases and J by 0 bases, 8 bases remained unmatched. CDR1 is SGHDN, CDR2 FVKESK, per germline. CDR3 region: CASSRQQGWLNTEAFF. CDR3 DNA sequence: TGTGCCAGCAGCCGGCAACAGGGGTGGCTGAACACTGAAGCTTTCTTT.

The V call is TRBV7-2, the J call TRBJ2-7, with unresolved D. The V and J ends lost 8 bases and 0 bases respectively, with 8 bases between them. Germline V gene data show CDR1 as SGHTA and CDR2 as FQGNSA. CDR3 length: 12 amino acids. CDR3 residues: CASSLSSYEQYF. The CDR3 nucleotides read TGTGCCAGCTCCCTGAGCTCCTACGAGCAGTACTTC.

The V gene is TRBV28, the J gene TRBJ2-4; TRBD2 is a possible D gene (5 bases). The CDR3 runs 14 residues. The germline V gene encodes CDR1 MDHEN and CDR2 SYDVKM. Between the trimmed V and J ends, which lost 2 bases and 5 bases, there was a span of 10 bases. The CDR3: CASSLAGVENIQYF. The CDR3 DNA reads TGTGCCAGCAGTTTAGCCGGGGTCGAAAACATTCAGTACTTC. The full variable domain, in which reference TRBV28 and TRBJ2-4 provide the parts outside the CDR3, is DVKVTQSSRYLVKRTGEKVFLECVQDMDHENMFWYRQDPGLGLRLIYFSYDVKMKEKGDIPEGYSVSREKKERFSLILESASTNQTSMYLCASSLAGVENIQYFGAGTRLSVL.

This sequence joins TRBV5-1 and TRBJ2-1; 12 nucleotides agree with TRBD2. The CDR3 length is 16 residues. In germline, CDR1 is SGHRS, CDR2 YFSETQ. V lost 4 bases and J lost 5; bases outside the gene matches: 7. The CDR3 DNA reads TGCGCCAGCAGCACAGGACTAGCGGGAAGGGACAATGAGCAGTTCTTC. Translation: CASSTGLAGRDNEQFF.

The rearrangement joins TRBV7-9 to TRBJ1-1; tentative D call: TRBD1 (5 bases). From germline, CDR1 is SEHNR and CDR2 FQNEAQ (reference sequence). Trimming left V 0 bases short and J 9 bases short, with 17 bases between. This CDR3 is built from 15 residues. This CDR3 is CASSLADRGRGKAFF. DNA for the CDR3: TGTGCCAGCAGCTTAGCCGATCGGGGACGGGGTAAAGCTTTCTTT.

V gene TRBV5-6 combines with J gene TRBJ1-5, with 7 bases that match TRBD1. The germline V gene has CDR1 SGHDT and CDR2 YYEEEE. This CDR3 comprises 14 residues. The V and J ends lost 4 bases and 7 bases, in that order; junction bases with no gene match: 8. The CDR3, as DNA: TGTGCCAGCAGCACGACAGGGCTCGGGCAGCCCCAGCATTTT. Residues: CASSTTGLGQPQHF.

V and J are TRBV19 and TRBJ2-2; TRBD2 matches at 12 bases. Germline V lookup: CDR1 LNHDA, CDR2 SQIVND (reference sequence). Losses at the gene ends were 3 bases for V and 1 base for J; bases not matched to a gene: 3. This CDR3 has 17 amino acids. The CDR3 loop is CASSMAGLAGNTGELFF. The CDR3 DNA reads TGTGCCAGTAGTATGGCGGGACTAGCGGGGAACACCGGGGAGCTGTTTTTT. Full variable domain (outside the CDR3, taken from reference TRBV19 and TRBJ2-2): DGGITQSPKYLFRKEGQNVTLSCEQNLNHDAMYWYRQDPGQGLRLIYYSQIVNDFQKGDIAEGYSVSREKKESFPLTVTSAQKNPTAFYLCASSMAGLAGNTGELFFGEGSRLTVL.

The genes are TRBV19 and TRBJ2-5; D is unresolved. Looked up from germline, CDR1 is LNHDA and CDR2 is SQIVND (reference sequence). The CDR3 is 10 amino acids. Trimming pared 6 bases from V and 5 bases from J, leaving 4 bases between. In nucleotides, the CDR3 is TGTGCCAGTAGAGGTGAGACCCAGTACTTC. Encoded protein: CASRGETQYF. Full variable domain (rest looked up from reference TRBV19 and TRBJ2-5): DGGITQSPKYLFRKEGQNVTLSCEQNLNHDAMYWYRQDPGQGLRLIYYSQIVNDFQKGDIAEGYSVSREKKESFPLTVTSAQKNPTAFYLCASRGETQYFGPGTRLLVL.

The gene calls are TRBV19 and TRBJ2-2; 11 bases match TRBD2. The CDR3 length is 17 residues. In germline, CDR1 is LNHDA, CDR2 SQIVND (reference sequence). The V gene end was trimmed by 3 bases and the J gene end by 0 bases; junction bases not matched to a gene: 3. The CDR3 here is CASSILAGGPNTGELFF. CDR3 coding DNA: TGTGCCAGTAGTATCCTAGCGGGGGGCCCGAACACCGGGGAGCTGTTTTTT.

This rearrangement joins TRBV30 to TRBJ2-3; 8 bases agree with TRBD1. Per germline, CDR1 GTSNPN and CDR2 SVGIG (reference sequence). The V and J ends lost 4 bases and 3 bases, in that order; junction bases with no gene match: 6. The CDR3 has 14 residues. CDR3 residues: CAWIRTGLTDTQYF. The CDR3 DNA sequence: TGTGCCTGGATTAGGACAGGGTTGACAGATACGCAGTATTTT.

V is TRBV27 and J is TRBJ2-2; D ambiguous. The V gene lost 1 base and the J gene lost 3 bases, with 3 bases spanning the gap. Per the germline V gene, CDR1 is MNHEY and CDR2 is SMNVEV (reference sequence). The CDR3 totals 13 residues. The CDR3, as DNA: TGTGCCAGCAGTTTATGGGACACCGGGGAGCTGTTTTTT. Residues: CASSLWDTGELFF.